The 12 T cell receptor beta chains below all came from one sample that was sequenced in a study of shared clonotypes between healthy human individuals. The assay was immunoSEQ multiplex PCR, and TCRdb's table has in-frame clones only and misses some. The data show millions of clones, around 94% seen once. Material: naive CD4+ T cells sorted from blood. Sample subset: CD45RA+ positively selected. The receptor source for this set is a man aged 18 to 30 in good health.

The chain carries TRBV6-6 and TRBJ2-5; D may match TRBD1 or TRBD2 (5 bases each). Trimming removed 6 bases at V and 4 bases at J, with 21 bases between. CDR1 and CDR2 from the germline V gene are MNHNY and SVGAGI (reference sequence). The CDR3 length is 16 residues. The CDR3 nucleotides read TGTGCCAGCAGCCCAGCCGGGACCCGGGCCCGAGAGACCCAGTACTTC. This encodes CASSPAGTRARETQYF.

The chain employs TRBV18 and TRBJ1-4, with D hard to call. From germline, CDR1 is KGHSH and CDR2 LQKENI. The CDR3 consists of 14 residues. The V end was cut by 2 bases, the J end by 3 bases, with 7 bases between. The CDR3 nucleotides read TGTGCCAGCTCACCAAACAGACCTAATGAAAAACTGTTTTTT. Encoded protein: CASSPNRPNEKLFF.

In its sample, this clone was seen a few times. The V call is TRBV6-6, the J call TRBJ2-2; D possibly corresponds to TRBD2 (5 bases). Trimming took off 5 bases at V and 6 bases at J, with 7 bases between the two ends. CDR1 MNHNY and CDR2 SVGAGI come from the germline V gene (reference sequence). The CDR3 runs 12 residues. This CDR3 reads CASSPGAGELFF. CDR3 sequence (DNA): TGTGCCAGCAGTCCCGGGGCCGGGGAGCTGTTTTTT.

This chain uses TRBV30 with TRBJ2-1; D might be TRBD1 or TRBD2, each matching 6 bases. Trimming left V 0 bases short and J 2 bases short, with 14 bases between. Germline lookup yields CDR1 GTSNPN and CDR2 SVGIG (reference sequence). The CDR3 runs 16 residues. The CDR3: CAWSVGGQGTYNEQFF. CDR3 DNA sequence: TGTGCCTGGAGTGTAGGAGGGCAGGGGACCTACAATGAGCAGTTCTTC.

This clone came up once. In DNA, the CDR3 is TGTGCCTGGAGTCCCTGGACAGCTATGGGGGAAGCTTTCTTT. This gives the protein CAWSPWTAMGEAFF. The genes are TRBV30 and TRBJ1-1, with a tentative D call TRBD1 (6 bases). CDR1 GTSNPN and CDR2 SVGIG come from the germline V gene (reference sequence). The CDR3 is 14 residues long. The germline V and J ends were trimmed by 2 bases and 8 bases, with 18 bases remaining between them.

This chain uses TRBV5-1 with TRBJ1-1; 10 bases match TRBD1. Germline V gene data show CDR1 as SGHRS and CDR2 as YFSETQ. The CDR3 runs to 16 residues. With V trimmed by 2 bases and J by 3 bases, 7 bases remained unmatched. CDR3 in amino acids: CASSLLSGTGDTEAFF. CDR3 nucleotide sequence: TGCGCCAGCAGCTTACTTTCCGGGACAGGGGACACTGAAGCTTTCTTT. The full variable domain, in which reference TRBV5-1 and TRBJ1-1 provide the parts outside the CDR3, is KAGVTQTPRYLIKTRGQQVTLSCSPISGHRSVSWYQQTPGQGLQFLFEYFSETQRNKGNFPGRFSGRQFSNSRSEMNVSTLELGDSALYLCASSLLSGTGDTEAFFGQGTRLTVV.

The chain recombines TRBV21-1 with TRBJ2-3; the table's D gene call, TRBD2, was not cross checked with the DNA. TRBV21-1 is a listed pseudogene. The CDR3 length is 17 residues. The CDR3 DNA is TGTGCCAGCAGGTGGACTAGCGGGGGGTTACGCACAGATACGCAGTATTTT. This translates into CASRWTSGGLRTDTQYF.

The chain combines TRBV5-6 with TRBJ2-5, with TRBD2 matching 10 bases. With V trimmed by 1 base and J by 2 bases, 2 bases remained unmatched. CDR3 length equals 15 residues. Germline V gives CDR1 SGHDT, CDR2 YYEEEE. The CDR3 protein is CASSLPSGSQETQYF. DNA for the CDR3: TGTGCCAGCAGCTTGCCTAGCGGGAGTCAAGAGACCCAGTACTTC.

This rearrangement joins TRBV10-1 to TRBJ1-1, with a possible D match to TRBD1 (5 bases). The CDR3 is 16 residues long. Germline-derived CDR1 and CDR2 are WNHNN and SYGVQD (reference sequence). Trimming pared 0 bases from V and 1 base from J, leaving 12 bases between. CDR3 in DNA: TGCGCCAGCAGTGAGTCCTCGCGGGGACCGAACACTGAAGCTTTCTTT. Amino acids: CASSESSRGPNTEAFF.

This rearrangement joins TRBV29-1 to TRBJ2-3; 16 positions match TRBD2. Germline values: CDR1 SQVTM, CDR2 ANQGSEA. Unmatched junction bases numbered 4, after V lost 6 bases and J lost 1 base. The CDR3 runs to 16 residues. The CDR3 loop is CSVAGTSGRGTDTQYF. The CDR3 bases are TGCAGCGTCGCCGGGACTAGCGGGAGGGGCACAGATACGCAGTATTTT.

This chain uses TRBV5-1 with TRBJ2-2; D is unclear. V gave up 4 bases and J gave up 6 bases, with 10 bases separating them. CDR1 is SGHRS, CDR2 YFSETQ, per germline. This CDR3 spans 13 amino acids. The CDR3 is CASSVDQSGELFF. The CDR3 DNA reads TGCGCCAGCAGCGTAGACCAATCCGGGGAGCTGTTTTTT.

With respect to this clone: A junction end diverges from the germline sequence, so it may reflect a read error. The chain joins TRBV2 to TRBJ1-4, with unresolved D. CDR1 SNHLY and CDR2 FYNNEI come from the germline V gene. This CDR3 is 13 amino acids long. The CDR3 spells CASYKGPKEKLFF. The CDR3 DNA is TGTGCCAGCTATAAGGGCCCTAAGGAAAAACTGTTTTTT.